This TCR beta chain came from a study of control samples from healthy donors and cancer patients. Repertoires were generated with immunoSEQ multiplex PCR, while TCRdb's copy carries only in-frame clones and drops some. The table shows a few hundred thousand clones, with 90% occurring only once. CDR1 SGHTS and CDR2 YDEGEE come from the germline V gene. With 0 bases removed from V and 2 bases from J, the gap between germline ends came to 11 bases. This CDR3 is built from 16 residues. The chain joins TRBV5-8 to TRBJ1-4; D call uncertain. Sequenced: PBMCs. The sequence derives from a man aged 35 to 55 with head and neck cancer. CDR3 in amino acids: CASSLVGSGTNEKLFF. CDR3 bases: TGTGCCAGCAGCTTGGTGGGGAGTGGGACTAATGAAAAACTGTTTTTT.